The rows below give T cell receptor beta chains drawn from one sample of a study of blood T cell dynamics during melanoma immunotherapy. Produced via immunoSEQ multiplex PCR; TCRdb's table is partial and in-frame only. Here the sample spans fewer than 18,000 clones, over 75% being singletons. The starting material was blood, obtained from a patient treated with checkpoint blockade. These TCRs come from a human donor with melanoma. The CDR3 runs from the conserved cysteine through the conserved F or W. Fields, in order: V gene, clone size, D gene, J gene, CDR3 protein, CDR3 DNA. A D gene is named only where the DNA matches it firmly. Only some rows state a clone size, as once, few, many or a class for expanded clones.

v_call: TRBV11-2; clone_size: -; d_call: -; j_call: TRBJ1-2; cdr3_aa: CASSLSTGSYGYTF; cdr3_nt: TGTGCCAGCAGCTTAAGTACAGGGTCATATGGCTACACCTTC
v_call: TRBV5-1; clone_size: -; d_call: -; j_call: TRBJ2-5; cdr3_aa: CASSFTMGQETQYF; cdr3_nt: TGCGCCAGCAGCTTTACGATGGGCCAAGAGACCCAGTACTTC
v_call: TRBV4-1; clone_size: once; d_call: -; j_call: TRBJ2-7; cdr3_aa: CASSPRAGDTYEQYF; cdr3_nt: TGCGCCAGCAGCCCCCGGGCGGGGGACACCTACGAGCAGTACTTC
v_call: TRBV6-9; clone_size: -; d_call: -; j_call: TRBJ1-1; cdr3_aa: CASSEGGRRAFF; cdr3_nt: TGTGCCAGCAGTGAAGGAGGCCGCCGGGCTTTCTTT
v_call: TRBV28; clone_size: -; d_call: TRBD1; j_call: TRBJ1-5; cdr3_aa: CASSLQGRVGQPQHF; cdr3_nt: TGTGCCAGCAGCTTACAGGGGAGGGTCGGTCAGCCCCAGCATTTT
v_call: TRBV5-1; clone_size: -; d_call: -; j_call: TRBJ2-7; cdr3_aa: CASSPGRDRDGGPTYEQYF; cdr3_nt: TGCGCCAGCAGCCCTGGACGGGACCGGGACGGGGGGCCTACCTACGAGCAGTACTTC
v_call: TRBV28; clone_size: -; d_call: -; j_call: TRBJ1-2; cdr3_aa: CASSLHGNYGYTF; cdr3_nt: TGTGCCAGCAGCCTACATGGTAACTATGGCTACACCTTC
v_call: TRBV28; clone_size: -; d_call: TRBD2; j_call: TRBJ2-7; cdr3_aa: CASSGLAGSVLSTYEQYF; cdr3_nt: TGTGCCAGCAGCGGACTAGCGGGGTCCGTTCTTTCTACCTACGAGCAGTACTTC
v_call: TRBV19; clone_size: -; d_call: -; j_call: TRBJ2-1; cdr3_aa: CASSTRGGIEQFF; cdr3_nt: TGTGCCAGTAGTACCCGGGGCGGAATTGAGCAGTTCTTC
v_call: TRBV5-5; clone_size: -; d_call: TRBD1; j_call: TRBJ2-3; cdr3_aa: CASSFQGADTQYF; cdr3_nt: TGTGCCAGCAGCTTCCAGGGGGCAGATACGCAGTATTTT
v_call: TRBV4-1; clone_size: -; d_call: TRBD2; j_call: TRBJ2-7; cdr3_aa: CASSPRTSGVYEQYF; cdr3_nt: TGCGCCAGCAGCCCCCGGACTAGCGGAGTCTACGAGCAGTACTTC
v_call: TRBV5-6; clone_size: -; d_call: -; j_call: TRBJ1-5; cdr3_aa: CASSQTGTGVYQPQHF; cdr3_nt: TGTGCCAGCAGCCAAACCGGGACCGGTGTTTACCAGCCCCAGCATTTT
v_call: TRBV14; clone_size: few; d_call: -; j_call: TRBJ1-1; cdr3_aa: CASSQYRETEAFF; cdr3_nt: TGTGCCAGCAGCCAGTACAGGGAAACTGAAGCTTTCTTT
v_call: TRBV4-2; clone_size: -; d_call: TRBD1; j_call: TRBJ1-6; cdr3_aa: CASSVGQENSPLHF; cdr3_nt: TGTGCCAGCAGTGTTGGACAGGAAAATTCACCCCTCCACTTT
v_call: TRBV28; clone_size: -; d_call: -; j_call: TRBJ2-2; cdr3_aa: CASQGVLNTGELFF; cdr3_nt: TGTGCCAGCCAAGGGGTCCTGAACACCGGGGAGCTGTTTTTT
v_call: TRBV19; clone_size: -; d_call: -; j_call: TRBJ2-7; cdr3_aa: CASRLNRDSEQYF; cdr3_nt: TGTGCCAGCCGTTTAAACAGGGACTCCGAGCAGTACTTC
v_call: TRBV5-4; clone_size: -; d_call: -; j_call: TRBJ2-7; cdr3_aa: CASSFTNDEQYF; cdr3_nt: TGTGCCAGCAGTTTTACCAACGACGAGCAGTACTTC
v_call: TRBV10-2; clone_size: -; d_call: TRBD2; j_call: TRBJ2-3; cdr3_aa: CASSESGVRTDTQYF; cdr3_nt: TGCGCCAGCAGTGAGAGCGGGGTCCGCACAGATACGCAGTATTTT
v_call: TRBV11-1; clone_size: -; d_call: -; j_call: TRBJ2-7; cdr3_aa: CASSPSNLDEQYF; cdr3_nt: TGTGCCAGCAGTCCTTCTAATCTGGACGAGCAGTACTTC
v_call: TRBV7-6; clone_size: few; d_call: TRBD2; j_call: TRBJ2-3; cdr3_aa: CASSSYSAGGLTDTQYF; cdr3_nt: TGTGCCAGCAGCTCCTACTCAGCGGGGGGGCTGACAGATACGCAGTATTTT
v_call: TRBV6-6; clone_size: -; d_call: TRBD1; j_call: TRBJ1-2; cdr3_aa: CASSRSGQGLVNTF; cdr3_nt: TGTGCCAGCAGCCGATCGGGACAGGGTCTAGTGAACACCTTC
v_call: TRBV9; clone_size: -; d_call: TRBD2; j_call: TRBJ2-1; cdr3_aa: CASSASGGGHNEQFF; cdr3_nt: TGTGCCAGCAGCGCCAGCGGGGGGGGCCACAATGAGCAGTTCTTC
v_call: TRBV30; clone_size: -; d_call: -; j_call: TRBJ1-3; cdr3_aa: CAWNRASGNTIYF; cdr3_nt: TGTGCCTGGAACAGGGCCTCTGGAAACACCATATATTTT
v_call: TRBV7-9; clone_size: once; d_call: -; j_call: TRBJ2-3; cdr3_aa: CASSLKLYRSDTQYF; cdr3_nt: TGTGCCAGCAGCTTAAAACTCTACCGGTCAGATACGCAGTATTTT
v_call: TRBV2; clone_size: -; d_call: TRBD2; j_call: TRBJ2-3; cdr3_aa: CASGVGLAGGPDTQYF; cdr3_nt: TGTGCCAGCGGGGTGGGACTAGCGGGGGGGCCAGATACGCAGTATTTT
v_call: TRBV10-3; clone_size: -; d_call: TRBD1; j_call: TRBJ1-6; cdr3_aa: CAIRGQGASPLHF; cdr3_nt: TGTGCCATCAGAGGACAGGGCGCTTCACCCCTCCACTTT
v_call: TRBV7-7; clone_size: -; d_call: TRBD2; j_call: TRBJ2-7; cdr3_aa: CACGGIYYEQYF; cdr3_nt: TGTGCATGCGGGGGGATTTACTACGAGCAGTACTTC
v_call: TRBV5-1; clone_size: -; d_call: -; j_call: TRBJ1-6; cdr3_aa: CASKSAGRDNSPLHF; cdr3_nt: TGCGCCAGCAAATCGGCAGGGCGCGATAATTCACCCCTCCACTTT
v_call: TRBV5-5; clone_size: -; d_call: -; j_call: TRBJ2-2; cdr3_aa: CARTGHQALTGELFF; cdr3_nt: TGTGCCAGAACCGGACATCAAGCGTTGACCGGGGAGCTGTTTTTT
v_call: TRBV27; clone_size: once; d_call: TRBD2; j_call: TRBJ2-1; cdr3_aa: CASSPQGQDYGTSGGNEQFF; cdr3_nt: TGTGCCAGCAGTCCTCAAGGACAGGATTACGGGACTAGCGGGGGGAATGAGCAGTTCTTC
v_call: TRBV2; clone_size: few; d_call: -; j_call: TRBJ2-7; cdr3_aa: CASRPTAPYEQYF; cdr3_nt: TGTGCCAGCAGGCCGACAGCCCCCTACGAGCAGTACTTC
v_call: TRBV9; clone_size: -; d_call: -; j_call: TRBJ2-1; cdr3_aa: CASSVLELVNEQFF; cdr3_nt: TGTGCCAGCAGCGTACTTGAACTAGTTAATGAGCAGTTCTTC
v_call: TRBV19; clone_size: -; d_call: -; j_call: TRBJ1-5; cdr3_aa: CASKPMGVGQPQHF; cdr3_nt: TGTGCCAGTAAACCAATGGGGGTGGGGCAGCCCCAGCATTTT
v_call: TRBV5-8; clone_size: -; d_call: -; j_call: TRBJ2-3; cdr3_aa: CASSLVVRIMGTDTQYF; cdr3_nt: TGTGCCAGCAGCTTGGTCGTCAGGATAATGGGCACAGATACGCAGTATTTT
v_call: TRBV7-7; clone_size: -; d_call: -; j_call: TRBJ2-5; cdr3_aa: CASSLPGVETQYF; cdr3_nt: TGTGCCAGCAGCTTGCCAGGGGTAGAGACCCAGTACTTC
v_call: TRBV6-1; clone_size: -; d_call: -; j_call: TRBJ1-1; cdr3_aa: CASSEFHRANMNTEAFF; cdr3_nt: TGTGCCAGCAGTGAATTCCATAGAGCGAACATGAACACTGAAGCTTTCTTT
v_call: TRBV7-9; clone_size: -; d_call: -; j_call: TRBJ2-5; cdr3_aa: CASSLVQGRGETQYF; cdr3_nt: TGTGCCAGCAGCTTAGTTCAGGGGAGGGGAGAGACCCAGTACTTC
v_call: TRBV7-2; clone_size: -; d_call: -; j_call: TRBJ2-6; cdr3_aa: CASSLFGANVLTF; cdr3_nt: TGTGCCAGCAGCTTATTTGGGGCCAACGTCCTGACTTTC
v_call: TRBV6-5; clone_size: -; d_call: -; j_call: TRBJ1-1; cdr3_aa: CASSSTTEAFF; cdr3_nt: TGTGCCAGCAGTTCTACCACTGAAGCTTTCTTT
v_call: TRBV4-1; clone_size: -; d_call: TRBD1; j_call: TRBJ1-5; cdr3_aa: CASSHLGQGVDQPQHF; cdr3_nt: TGCGCCAGCAGCCACCTGGGACAGGGGGTTGATCAGCCCCAGCATTTT
v_call: TRBV21-1; clone_size: -; d_call: -; j_call: TRBJ2-6; cdr3_aa: CASSKGGQGSGANVLTF; cdr3_nt: TGTGCCAGCAGCAAGGGAGGACAGGGGTCTGGGGCCAACGTCCTGACTTTC
v_call: TRBV9; clone_size: -; d_call: TRBD1; j_call: TRBJ1-1; cdr3_aa: CASSGWGQTDTEAFF; cdr3_nt: TGTGCCAGCAGCGGCTGGGGACAGACGGACACTGAAGCTTTCTTT
v_call: TRBV27; clone_size: -; d_call: TRBD1; j_call: TRBJ2-2; cdr3_aa: CATLRTGGTGELFF; cdr3_nt: TGTGCCACCCTCCGGACAGGGGGCACCGGGGAGCTGTTTTTT
v_call: TRBV19; clone_size: -; d_call: TRBD1; j_call: TRBJ1-2; cdr3_aa: CASSMDRGSYGYTF; cdr3_nt: TGTGCCAGTAGTATGGACAGGGGCAGCTATGGCTACACCTTC
v_call: TRBV11-1; clone_size: -; d_call: -; j_call: TRBJ2-5; cdr3_aa: CASSYGQRETQYF; cdr3_nt: TGTGCCAGCAGCTACGGACAGAGGGAGACCCAGTACTTC
v_call: TRBV5-8; clone_size: -; d_call: -; j_call: TRBJ1-2; cdr3_aa: CASSLMGEADYGYTF; cdr3_nt: TGTGCCAGCAGCTTGATGGGAGAAGCGGACTATGGCTACACCTTC
v_call: TRBV4-1; clone_size: few; d_call: -; j_call: TRBJ2-2; cdr3_aa: CASSQDQENTGELFF; cdr3_nt: TGCGCCAGCAGCCAAGATCAAGAGAACACCGGGGAGCTGTTTTTT
v_call: TRBV2; clone_size: medium-sized; d_call: -; j_call: TRBJ1-2; cdr3_aa: CASSEGQWDYGYTF; cdr3_nt: TGTGCCAGCAGTGAAGGGCAGTGGGACTATGGCTACACCTTC
v_call: TRBV5-1; clone_size: -; d_call: TRBD2; j_call: TRBJ2-2; cdr3_aa: CASSWRTSAAANTGELFF; cdr3_nt: TGCGCCAGCAGCTGGAGGACTAGCGCAGCCGCGAACACCGGGGAGCTGTTTTTT
v_call: TRBV2; clone_size: -; d_call: TRBD1; j_call: TRBJ2-7; cdr3_aa: CASEGAAGSYEQYF; cdr3_nt: TGTGCCAGCGAGGGGGCTGCCGGCTCCTACGAGCAGTACTTC
v_call: TRBV7-2; clone_size: -; d_call: -; j_call: TRBJ2-7; cdr3_aa: CASSLPGSYSEQYF; cdr3_nt: TGTGCCAGCAGCTTACCAGGATCTTACAGCGAGCAGTACTTC
v_call: TRBV21-1; clone_size: -; d_call: -; j_call: TRBJ2-7; cdr3_aa: CASSKEDFRYEQYF; cdr3_nt: TGTGCCAGCAGCAAGGAGGACTTCCGATACGAGCAGTACTTC
v_call: TRBV7-3; clone_size: -; d_call: TRBD2; j_call: TRBJ2-7; cdr3_aa: CASSLSAAGGYEQYF; cdr3_nt: TGTGCCAGCAGCTTAAGTGCAGCGGGGGGGTACGAGCAGTACTTC